The T cell receptor beta chain under discussion was sequenced for a study of CD8+CD57+ T cells in acquired aplastic anemia. Study at large: DNA per sorted CD4+ or CD8+ sample ranged about 0.2 to 27.4 ug, averaging approximately 3.1 ug. Healthy donor CD4+ samples were sequenced to a depth that averaged about 10.8 million reads. Broader study findings: Almost 30 shared CD8+ CDR3s appeared highly expressed within patients' immunodominant clones. Statistical testing detected no significant gap in CD8+ Simpson's diversity between patients and controls.

The CDR3 spans 22 amino acids, including both terminal residues. TCR beta VDJ and CDR3 profiling used genomic DNA as template. MiXCR was run by TCRdb on the reads, yielding one entry per CDR3 protein. Of 400,000 to 500,000 distinct CDR3 sequences in the sample, 65% to 80% are singletons; the top ten hold approximately 4%. Turning to this clonotype: Antigen unknown. It is unclear where the CDR3 begins or ends on the DNA, so no DNA is shown, and the CDR3 is as TCRdb lists it.

This chain uses TRBV12-3 or TRBV12-4 with TRBJ2-3; the table's D call, TRBD1, has no DNA check behind it. This clonotype originated in a human donor in good health, serving as a control. Sequenced sample: sorted CD4+, CD8+, or CD8+CD57+ T cells (not recorded which) from PBMCs. The CDR3 spells CASSLYICSARTGRGEEDTQYF.